This TCR beta chain was captured by sequencing in a study of blood T cells in healthy people across ages. A second about 7 to 11 cycle PCR used barcoded and J-beta primers. TCRdb processed the 5' RACE reads anew with MiXCR; each CDR3 protein has one entry. This sample has about 680,000 distinct CDR3 sequences; over 45% occur once, and the top ten carry about a third. The sample holds a few counts of this clonotype. The source is an older woman in good health. The sample taken for sequencing was blood.

The CDR3 sequence: CASSRQGSEAFF. CDR3 nucleotide sequence: TGTGCCAGCAGCAGACAGGGCTCTGAAGCTTTCTTT. The V and J genes are TRBV9 and TRBJ1-1; 7 nucleotides agree with TRBD1. This CDR3 spans 12 amino acids. Per germline, CDR1 SGDLS and CDR2 YYNGEE. The V segment lost 4 bases and the J segment 6 bases; nucleotides outside the gene matches: 3.